These 15 T cell receptor beta chains originate from one sample sequenced in a study of blood T cell repertoires in COVID-19. Clones were read by immunoSEQ multiplex PCR, and TCRdb kept only the in-frame ones, dropping some. Of about 15,000 clones listed, about 80% are singletons. Sequencing was done on a sample of peripheral blood. The receptors derive from a human donor in a cohort sampled during active COVID-19.

The gene calls are TRBV28 and TRBJ2-3; D call uncertain. The CDR3 is 13 residues long. V shed 4 bases and J shed 1 base, with 6 bases lying between them. Germline-derived CDR1 and CDR2 are MDHEN and SYDVKM. CDR3 sequence reads: CASSSQGTDTQYF. CDR3 DNA: TGTGCCAGCAGTTCCCAGGGCACAGATACGCAGTATTTT.

The sample holds one count of this clone. The chain joins TRBV5-5 to TRBJ1-6; D perhaps matches TRBD1 (5 bases). The CDR3 is 16 amino acids. CDR1 and CDR2 (germline): SGHKS, YYEKEE (reference sequence). V shed 2 bases and J shed 5 bases, with 14 bases lying between them. CDR3 in amino acids: CASSLEQAINNSPLHF. The CDR3 DNA reads TGTGCCAGCAGCTTAGAACAGGCGATTAATAATTCACCCCTCCACTTT. Looking up the rest from reference TRBV5-5 and TRBJ1-6 gives the full variable domain: DAGVTQSPTHLIKTRGQQVTLRCSPISGHKSVSWYQQVLGQGPQFIFQYYEKEERGRGNFPDRFSARQFPNYSSELNVNALLLGDSALYLCASSLEQAINNSPLHFGNGTRLTVT.

This chain joins TRBV28 and TRBJ1-2, with a weak D call TRBD1 (5 bases). Germline values: CDR1 MDHEN, CDR2 SYDVKM. The length of the CDR3 is 16 residues. Between the trimmed V and J ends, which lost 10 bases and 1 base, there was a span of 22 bases. The CDR3 bases are TGTGCCACCCTAGGGTCCCGGGGGTTAGATAACTATGGCTACACCTTC. It encodes CATLGSRGLDNYGYTF.

The V gene is TRBV5-1, the J gene TRBJ2-2; D may be TRBD2 (6 bases). In germline, CDR1 is SGHRS, CDR2 YFSETQ. V gave up 4 bases and J gave up 4 bases, with 8 bases separating them. This CDR3 is built from 13 residues. Here the CDR3 DNA reads TGCGCCAGCAGCCTAGCGCGCACCGGGGAGCTGTTTTTT. Translation: CASSLARTGELFF. Filled out from reference TRBV5-1 and TRBJ2-2, the complete variable domain reads KAGVTQTPRYLIKTRGQQVTLSCSPISGHRSVSWYQQTPGQGLQFLFEYFSETQRNKGNFPGRFSGRQFSNSRSEMNVSTLELGDSALYLCASSLARTGELFFGEGSRLTVL.

This clone was picked up a small number of times. J is TRBJ2-5 and V is TRBV20-1; D is unresolved. The germline V gene has CDR1 DFQATT and CDR2 SNEGSKA (reference sequence). The CDR3 is made up of 14 amino acids. The V end was cut by 3 bases, the J end by 1 base, with 12 bases between. CDR3 in DNA: TGCAGTGCTAGTTCTCTAGACGCCCAAGAGACCCAGTACTTC. Its translation: CSASSLDAQETQYF.

J is TRBJ2-1 and V is TRBV7-2; the D gene is possibly TRBD2 (6 bases). The V end lost 2 bases, the J end lost 0 bases, and 20 bases lay between the germline ends. The CDR3 consists of 19 residues. CDR1 and CDR2 from the germline V gene are SGHTA and FQGNSA. The CDR3 sequence is CASSLLSVGAGSSYNEQFF. The CDR3, as DNA: TGTGCCAGCAGCTTATTAAGTGTTGGGGCGGGGAGCTCCTACAATGAGCAGTTCTTC.

This sequence joins TRBV5-4 and TRBJ2-3; 7 nucleotides align to TRBD1. Germline CDR1 and CDR2: SGHNT and YYREEE (reference sequence). This CDR3 has 15 residues. The V segment lost 5 bases and the J segment 6 bases; nucleotides outside the gene matches: 12. CDR3 sequence (DNA): TGTGCCAGCAGTGGGACAGCCACCACCCGGGATACGCAGTATTTT. Amino acids: CASSGTATTRDTQYF.

This clone was detected a few times. The chain carries TRBV10-1 and TRBJ1-5; no firm D call. Trimming took 8 bases from V and 6 from J, leaving 5 bases between them. CDR1 is WNHNN, CDR2 SYGVQD, per germline (reference sequence). The CDR3 runs to 10 residues. CDR3 nucleotide sequence: TGCGCCAGCCCCTGTCAGCCCCAGCATTTT. Translating it yields CASPCQPQHF.

J is TRBJ2-2 and V is TRBV21-1; TRBD2, as called in the table, went unchecked against the DNA. TRBV21-1 is listed as a pseudogene. This CDR3 comprises 16 residues. The CDR3 sequence is CASSKGRGGGTGELFF. DNA of the CDR3: TGTGCCAGCAGCAAAGGAAGGGGGGGTGGCACCGGGGAGCTGTTTTTT.

The chain carries TRBV11-3 and TRBJ2-7; TRBD1 matches 8 bases. Germline CDR1 and CDR2: SGHNT and YENEEA. V lost 10 bases, J lost 3 bases, and 5 bases stayed unmatched. This CDR3 is 12 amino acids long. CDR3 amino acids: CATLGQGYEQYF. The CDR3, as DNA: TGTGCCACCCTAGGACAGGGCTACGAGCAGTACTTC.

The CDR3 coding sequence is TGTGCCAGCACTAGCGGGAGGTACGAGCAGTACTTC. This encodes CASTSGRYEQYF. The V gene is TRBV28, the J gene TRBJ2-7; 11 nucleotides align to TRBD2. This CDR3 contains 12 residues. V gave up 7 bases and J gave up 4 bases; unmatched junction bases: 0. CDR1 is MDHEN, CDR2 SYDVKM, per germline.

This clone has a single count. The V call is TRBV6-5, the J call TRBJ1-3; unclear D gene. CDR1 is MNHEY and CDR2 is SVGAGI in the germline V gene. Deletions cut 7 bases from V and 0 bases from J, with 13 bases between. The CDR3 is 15 residues long. The CDR3 reads CASMRTRDSGNTIYF. CDR3 coding DNA: TGTGCCAGCATGAGAACCCGGGACTCTGGAAACACCATATATTTT.

The V and J genes are TRBV11-1 and TRBJ2-5, with 8 bases fitting TRBD1. CDR3 length: 15 residues. Germline V lookup: CDR1 SGHAT, CDR2 FQDESV (reference sequence). Germline trimming cut 5 bases from V and 0 bases from J; bases unmatched to any gene: 5. CDR3 in amino acids: CASSPRTGNQETQYF. DNA for the CDR3: TGTGCCAGCAGCCCAAGGACAGGGAACCAAGAGACCCAGTACTTC.

A few counts support this clone. The rearrangement uses TRBV6-5 and TRBJ2-6; weak D call: TRBD1 (6 bases). Germline CDR1 is MNHEY and CDR2 is SVGAGI. This CDR3 has 15 amino acids. Deletions cut 5 bases from V and 0 bases from J, with 8 bases between. CDR3 nucleotides: TGTGCCAGCAGTCTCAGGGGCTCTGGGGCCAACGTCCTGACTTTC. It specifies CASSLRGSGANVLTF.

The chain recombines TRBV11-2 with TRBJ1-3; D unresolved. The CDR3 sequence is 15 residues long. V dropped 4 bases and J dropped 0 bases, with 10 bases sitting between them. Germline CDR1 is SGHAT and CDR2 is FQNNGV. CDR3 bases: TGTGCCAGCAGCTCCACTTTTGGCTCTGGAAACACCATATATTTT. Translation gives CASSSTFGSGNTIYF.